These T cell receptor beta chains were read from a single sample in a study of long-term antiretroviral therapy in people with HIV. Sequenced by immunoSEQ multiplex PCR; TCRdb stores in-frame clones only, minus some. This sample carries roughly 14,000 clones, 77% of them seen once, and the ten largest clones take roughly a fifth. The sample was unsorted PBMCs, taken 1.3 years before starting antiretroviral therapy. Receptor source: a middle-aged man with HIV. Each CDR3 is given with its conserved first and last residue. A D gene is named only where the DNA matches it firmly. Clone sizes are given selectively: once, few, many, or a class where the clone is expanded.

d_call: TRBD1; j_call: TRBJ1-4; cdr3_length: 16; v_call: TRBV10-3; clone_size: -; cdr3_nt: TGTGCCATCAGCCTCGGACAGGGGGTAGCTAATGAAAAACTGTTTTTT; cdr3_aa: CAISLGQGVANEKLFF
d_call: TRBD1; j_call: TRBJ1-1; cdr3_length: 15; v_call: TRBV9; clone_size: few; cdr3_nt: TGTGCCAGCAGCACCTGGGACAGCATGAACACTGAAGCTTTCTTT; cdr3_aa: CASSTWDSMNTEAFF
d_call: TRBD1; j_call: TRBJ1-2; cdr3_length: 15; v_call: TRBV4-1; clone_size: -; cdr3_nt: TGCGCCAGCAGCCAACCCCGGACAGGGCGCTATGGCTACACCTTC; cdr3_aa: CASSQPRTGRYGYTF
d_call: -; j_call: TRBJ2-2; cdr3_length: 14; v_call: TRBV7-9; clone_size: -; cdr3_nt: TGTGCCAGCAGCTTAGGACCTGATACCGGGGAGCTGTTTTTT; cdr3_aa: CASSLGPDTGELFF
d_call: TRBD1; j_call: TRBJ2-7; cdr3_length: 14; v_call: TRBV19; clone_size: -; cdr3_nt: TGTGCCAGTAGTACCTGGGACAGGGGACACGAGCAGTACTTC; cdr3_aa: CASSTWDRGHEQYF
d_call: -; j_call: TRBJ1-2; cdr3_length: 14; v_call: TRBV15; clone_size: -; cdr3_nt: TGTGCCACCAGCAACGGGGGCTCGTACTATGGCTACACCTTC; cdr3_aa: CATSNGGSYYGYTF
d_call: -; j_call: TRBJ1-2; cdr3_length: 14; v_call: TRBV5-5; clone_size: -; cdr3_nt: TGTGCCAGCAGCTTCAATGGGTGGGTCTATGGCTACACCTTC; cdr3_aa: CASSFNGWVYGYTF
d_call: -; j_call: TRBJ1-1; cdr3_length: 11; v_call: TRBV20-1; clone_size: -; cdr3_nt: TGCAGTCCCAGTAGGGGGGTCGAAGCTTTCTTT; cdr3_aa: CSPSRGVEAFF
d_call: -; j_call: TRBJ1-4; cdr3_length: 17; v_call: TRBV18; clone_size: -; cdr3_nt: TGTGCCAGCTCACCAACCCCCGGCGGGGAAACTAATGAAAAACTGTTTTTT; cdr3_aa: CASSPTPGGETNEKLFF
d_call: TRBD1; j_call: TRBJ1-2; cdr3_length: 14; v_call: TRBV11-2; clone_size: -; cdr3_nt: TGTGCCAGCAGCCCTATACAGGGGGGGGGTGGCTACACCTTC; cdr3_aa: CASSPIQGGGGYTF
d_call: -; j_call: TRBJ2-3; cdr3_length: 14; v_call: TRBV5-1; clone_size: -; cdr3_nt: TGCGCCAGCAGCTTGGATACAGGCGGCGGTACGCAGTATTTT; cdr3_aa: CASSLDTGGGTQYF
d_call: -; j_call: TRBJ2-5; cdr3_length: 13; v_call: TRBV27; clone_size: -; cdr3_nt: TGTGCCAGCAGTCACACCTCCCAGGGTACCCAGTACTTC; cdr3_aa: CASSHTSQGTQYF
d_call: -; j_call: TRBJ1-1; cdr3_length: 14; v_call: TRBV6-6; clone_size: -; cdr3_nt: TGTGCCAGCAGAGAGACGTTCGAGACTACTGAAGCTTTCTTT; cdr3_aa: CASRETFETTEAFF
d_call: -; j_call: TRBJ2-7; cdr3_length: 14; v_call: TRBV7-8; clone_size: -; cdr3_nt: TGTGCCAGCAGCTTAGGTCCCAGCTCCTACGAGCAGTACTTC; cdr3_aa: CASSLGPSSYEQYF
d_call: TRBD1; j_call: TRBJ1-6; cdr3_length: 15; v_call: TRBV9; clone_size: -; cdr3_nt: TGTGCCAGCAGCGGTCCCGGGACAGGGGGCTCACCCCTCCACTTT; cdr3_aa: CASSGPGTGGSPLHF